This record concerns one T cell receptor (beta chain) sequence. Its antigen is currently unknown. The junction had 11 bases not matched to a gene; V was cut back by 5 bases and J by 6 bases. This CDR3 is 17 amino acids long. Germline V gene lookup returns CDR1 MNHEY and CDR2 SVGEGT. TCRdb keeps only in-frame clones here, not all; method: immunoSEQ multiplex PCR. The table has 80,000 to 100,000 clones, approximately 91% seen once. The record originates from a study of T cell responses to AZD1222 COVID-19 vaccine. Findings and caveats of the study: Close to half of all spike-specific TCRs reportedly target regions of the variants that are unmutated.

This receptor was obtained from an adult in good health. V and J are TRBV6-2 or TRBV6-3 and TRBJ1-6; the match to TRBD1 covers 9 bases. This material consisted of peripheral blood, taken on day 0 of AZD1222 vaccination. The CDR3 loop is CASSPWQGQGGNSPLHF. CDR3 DNA: TGTGCCAGCAGTCCCTGGCAGGGACAGGGCGGTAATTCACCCCTCCACTTT.